Shown below are 20 T cell receptor beta chains from a single sample sequenced in a study of regulatory T cells in long-lasting Graves disease. As to time point: newly diagnosed GD, antithyroid drugs for less than 3 months. Scientists built the TCR library using RNA that was extracted from PBMCs. The TCR beta library used iRepertoire HTBI primers with Arm-PCR amplification of CDR3. TCRdb reanalysed the multiplex PCR reads using MiXCR and keeps one entry per CDR3 protein. This table holds hundreds of thousands of distinct CDR3 sequences, 15% to 20% found once. The data also belong to a second study, concerning T cells in Graves' hyperthyroidism and ophthalmopathy.

The sample in question was peripheral blood mononuclear cells (PBMCs), obtained at new diagnosis, from a patient treated with antithyroid drugs. The receptors were gathered from a man between 18 and 35 years old with Graves disease.

This clonotype has a count of ten or more. V is TRBV27 and J is TRBJ2-2; D gene ambiguous. This CDR3 is built from 13 residues. From germline, CDR1 is MNHEY and CDR2 SMNVEV (reference sequence). Deletions cut 5 bases from V and 6 bases from J, with 10 bases between. CDR3 amino acids: CASSDRAAGELFF. The DNA for the CDR3 is TGTGCCAGCAGTGATAGGGCGGCCGGGGAGCTGTTTTTT.

The chain uses TRBV18 and TRBJ2-7, with 10 bases aligning to TRBD2. Germline CDR1 is KGHSH and CDR2 is LQKENI. This CDR3 is built from 15 residues. V gave up 2 bases and J gave up 7 bases; unmatched junction bases: 8. CDR3 nucleotide sequence: TGTGCCAGCTCACCAGAGCGGGAGGGCCATAATGAGCAGTACTTC. Translating gives CASSPEREGHNEQYF.

Many counts were recorded for this clonotype. The V gene is TRBV18, the J gene TRBJ2-3, with a possible D match to TRBD1 (5 bases). Trimming removed 2 bases from V and 4 bases from J, with 7 bases in between. Germline CDR1 is KGHSH and CDR2 is LQKENI. The CDR3 loop spans 13 amino acids. The CDR3 here is CASSPGAADTQYF. CDR3 nucleotides: TGTGCCAGCTCACCAGGGGCCGCAGATACGCAGTATTTT.

This clonotype has just a few counts. The chain carries TRBV30 and TRBJ1-6; D gene ambiguous. The germline V and J ends were trimmed by 0 bases and 10 bases, with 10 bases remaining between them. The CDR3 loop spans 13 amino acids. Germline-derived CDR1 and CDR2 are GTSNPN and SVGIG (reference sequence). CDR3 region: CAWSVKGISPLHF. CDR3 nucleotides: TGTGCCTGGAGTGTTAAGGGAATCTCACCCCTCCACTTT.

This clonotype was recorded at least ten times. The chain is built from TRBV3-1 and TRBJ2-7; the D gene could be TRBD1 or TRBD2 (5 bases each). The CDR3 runs 18 residues. The V gene lost 0 bases and the J gene lost 4 bases, with 22 bases spanning the gap. Germline CDR1 and CDR2: LGHDT and YNNKEL (reference sequence). As DNA, the CDR3 is TGTGCCAGCAGCCAAGAGGTGAAGGGACCTCACTACAATTACGAGCAGTACTTC. Protein product: CASSQEVKGPHYNYEQYF.

This clonotype was observed a few times. The V and J genes are TRBV2 and TRBJ1-1; D not certain. The germline V gene encodes CDR1 SNHLY and CDR2 FYNNEI. V shed 3 bases and J shed 1 base, with 9 bases lying between them. CDR3 length: 14 residues. Here the CDR3 DNA reads TGTGCCAGCAGTGACGCCCGGAGGAACACTGAAGCTTTCTTT. It yields the protein CASSDARRNTEAFF.

This clonotype was counted many times. The chain uses TRBV20-1 and TRBJ2-4; 11 positions match TRBD1. The trim removed 0 bases at V and 3 bases at J, leaving 4 bases unmatched. The germline V gene has CDR1 DFQATT and CDR2 SNEGSKA (reference sequence). The CDR3 totals 16 residues. The CDR3 coding sequence is TGCAGTGCTAGAGATCGGACAGGGGGCGGCAAAAACATTCAGTACTTC. This encodes CSARDRTGGGKNIQYF.

This clonotype was seen at least ten times. The CDR3 DNA sequence: TGTGCCAGCAGCCGGGACACGAGCTCCTACAATGAGCAGTTCTTC. Its protein is CASSRDTSSYNEQFF. The chain has TRBV2 and TRBJ2-1; D possibly corresponds to TRBD1 (6 bases). V was pared by 6 bases and J by 0 bases, with 12 bases between. CDR1 and CDR2 from the germline V gene are SNHLY and FYNNEI. This CDR3 is 15 amino acids long.

In this sample, this clonotype turned up a few times. The rearrangement joins TRBV20-1 to TRBJ2-1, with TRBD2 as a possible D gene (6 bases). CDR1 and CDR2 (germline): DFQATT, SNEGSKA (reference sequence). V gave up 3 bases and J gave up 9 bases, with 21 bases separating them. CDR3 length: 15 amino acids. The DNA for the CDR3 is TGCAGTGCTAGTGGGAGCGGGCCCACCATGGGTGAGCAGTTCTTC. Translating gives CSASGSGPTMGEQFF.

Many counts were recorded for this clonotype. The CDR3 DNA is TGTGCCAGCAGGGGGACTAGCGGCAGGGTATGGGATACGCAGTATTTT. It is translated as CASRGTSGRVWDTQYF. The chain has TRBV2 and TRBJ2-3, with TRBD2 identical over 11 bases. Unmatched junction bases numbered 11, after V lost 6 bases and J lost 6 bases. The length of the CDR3 is 16 residues. Germline V gene data show CDR1 as SNHLY and CDR2 as FYNNEI. Full variable domain (remainder filled in from reference TRBV2 and TRBJ2-3): EPEVTQTPSHQVTQMGQEVILRCVPISNHLYFYWYRQILGQKVEFLVSFYNNEISEKSEIFDDQFSVERPDGSNFTLKIRSTKLEDSAMYFCASRGTSGRVWDTQYFGPGTRLTVL.

The chain couples TRBV7-9 to TRBJ2-7, with a possible D match to TRBD2 (7 bases). Germline assignment: CDR1 SEHNR and CDR2 FQNEAQ (reference sequence). This CDR3 has 12 residues. The V end was cut by 5 bases, the J end by 9 bases, with 14 bases between. CDR3: CASSTGGAGQYF. For the CDR3, the DNA is TGTGCCAGCAGCACTGGGGGGGCCGGGCAGTACTTC.

Ten or more counts support this clonotype. V gene TRBV2 combines with J gene TRBJ1-6, with D possibly being TRBD1 (5 bases). Germline loops: CDR1 SNHLY, CDR2 FYNNEI. This CDR3 spans 11 amino acids. V was clipped by 11 bases and J by 13 bases, with 15 bases between them. This chain's CDR3 is CAWMDRGPLHF. The CDR3 coding sequence is TGTGCCTGGATGGACCGGGGGCCCCTCCACTTT. The variable domain in full, with the rest retrieved from reference TRBV2 and TRBJ1-6, is EPEVTQTPSHQVTQMGQEVILRCVPISNHLYFYWYRQILGQKVEFLVSFYNNEISEKSEIFDDQFSVERPDGSNFTLKIRSTKLEDSAMYFCAWMDRGPLHFGNGTRLTVT.

The genes are TRBV6-1 and TRBJ2-1; the match to TRBD2 covers 13 bases. This CDR3 has 15 residues. From germline, CDR1 is MNHNS and CDR2 SASEGT. The junction had 9 bases not matched to a gene; V was cut back by 6 bases and J by 10 bases. The CDR3 spells CASRPGLAGKWEQFF. The DNA of the CDR3 is TGTGCCAGCAGACCGGGACTAGCGGGAAAATGGGAGCAGTTCTTC.

This clonotype was detected ten times or more. The V call is TRBV2, the J call TRBJ2-7; maybe TRBD2 (5 bases). The V gene lost 4 bases and the J gene lost 5 bases, with 18 bases spanning the gap. Germline V gene data show CDR1 as SNHLY and CDR2 as FYNNEI. The CDR3 has 15 amino acids. DNA for the CDR3: TGTGCCAGCAGTGGAGGTTTTTATCGGGGTAACGAGCAGTACTTC. It encodes CASSGGFYRGNEQYF.

The chain links TRBV10-1 to TRBJ2-7; D gene uncertain. Trimming cost V 2 bases and J 3 bases, with 11 bases left between them. Germline assignment: CDR1 WNHNN and CDR2 SYGVQD (reference sequence). This CDR3 comprises 14 residues. CDR3 sequence (DNA): TGCGCCAGCAGTGAGGTAAAAGAAGGCTACGAGCAGTACTTC. Protein product: CASSEVKEGYEQYF.

The chain is built from TRBV11-2 and TRBJ2-1, with a tentative D call TRBD2 (6 bases). The CDR3 spans 14 residues. V gave up 5 bases and J gave up 7 bases, with 15 bases separating them. Germline V gene data show CDR1 as SGHAT and CDR2 as FQNNGV. The CDR3 reads CASSPLLARNEQFF. Here the CDR3 DNA reads TGTGCCAGCAGCCCTCTCCTAGCGAGGAATGAGCAGTTCTTC.

The table lists this clonotype with many counts. The chain is built from TRBV29-1 and TRBJ1-1; maybe TRBD1 (5 bases). V was clipped by 1 base and J by 0 bases, with 9 bases between them. The CDR3 is 14 residues long. The germline gives CDR1 SQVTM, CDR2 ANQGSEA. CDR3 protein: CSVEVSRVNTEAFF. The CDR3 DNA reads TGCAGCGTTGAAGTCTCCAGGGTGAACACTGAAGCTTTCTTT.

At least ten counts were recorded for this clonotype. At one boundary the junction diverges from the germline segment, which might be a read error. The chain is built from TRBV5-1 and TRBJ1-1; 9 nucleotides match TRBD1. Per the germline V gene, CDR1 is SGHRS and CDR2 is YFSETQ. This CDR3 contains 14 residues. This CDR3 reads CASSLRQGGTEAFF. The CDR3 DNA reads TGTGCCAGCAGCCTACGACAGGGGGGGACTGAAGCTTTCTTT.

A word on this clonotype: A far larger clone is off by one base, so a read error is likely. As DNA, the CDR3 is TGTGCCAGCAGCCGGATTAGCTCCTACGAGCAGTACTTC. Amino acid sequence: CASSRISSYEQYF. The chain recombines TRBV14 with TRBJ2-7; D is unresolved. V gave up 4 bases and J gave up 0 bases, with 7 bases separating them. The CDR3 covers 13 residues. Germline V gene sequence: CDR1 SGHDN, CDR2 FVKESK.

This chain uses TRBV11-2 with TRBJ1-5; D is ambiguous. CDR1 and CDR2 (germline): SGHAT, FQNNGV. The CDR3 extends over 14 amino acids. Trimming shortened V by 0 bases and J by 4 bases, and 7 bases separated the two germline ends. The CDR3 DNA reads TGTGCCAGCAGCTTAGATTCGTGGAATCAGCCCCAGCATTTT. It codes for CASSLDSWNQPQHF.